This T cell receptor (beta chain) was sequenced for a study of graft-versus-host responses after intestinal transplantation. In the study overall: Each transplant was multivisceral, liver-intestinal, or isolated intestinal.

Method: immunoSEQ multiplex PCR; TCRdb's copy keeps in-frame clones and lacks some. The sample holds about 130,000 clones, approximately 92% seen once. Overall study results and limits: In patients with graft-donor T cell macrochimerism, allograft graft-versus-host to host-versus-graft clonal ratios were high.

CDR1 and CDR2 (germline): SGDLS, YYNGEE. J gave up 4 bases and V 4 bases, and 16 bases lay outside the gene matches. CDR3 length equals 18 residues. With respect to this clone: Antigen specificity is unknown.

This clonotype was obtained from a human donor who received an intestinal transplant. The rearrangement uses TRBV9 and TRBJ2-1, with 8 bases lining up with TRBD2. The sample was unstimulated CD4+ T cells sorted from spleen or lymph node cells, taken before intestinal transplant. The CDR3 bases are TGTGCCAGCAGCTTCTCCACCGGAGGCGGGGGGCCTTACAATGAGCAGTTCTTC. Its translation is CASSFSTGGGGPYNEQFF.